This TCR beta chain was captured in a study of T cells in Graves' hyperthyroidism and ophthalmopathy. CDR3 length: 15 amino acids. J gave up 4 bases and V 1 base, and 5 bases lay outside the gene matches. Germline CDR1 is LGHNT and CDR2 is FRNRAP. Amplification yielded TCR beta CDR3 regions, with RNA transcripts as the source. The primer set for the first-round RT-PCR of the TCR CDR3 was HTBI. Each CDR3 protein is one row after TCRdb ran MiXCR on the multiplex PCR reads. The sample gives approximately 510,000 distinct CDR3 sequences, roughly 20% of which show up once; 26% is in the top ten. The chain combines TRBV12-5 with TRBJ1-1; 8 nucleotides align to TRBD1. The sequenced sample was blood. The receptor was derived from a young man with Graves' hyperthyroidism. Here the CDR3 reads CASGLATGGGTEAFF. The DNA for the CDR3 is TGTGCTAGTGGTTTGGCTACAGGGGGTGGCACTGAAGCTTTCTTT.